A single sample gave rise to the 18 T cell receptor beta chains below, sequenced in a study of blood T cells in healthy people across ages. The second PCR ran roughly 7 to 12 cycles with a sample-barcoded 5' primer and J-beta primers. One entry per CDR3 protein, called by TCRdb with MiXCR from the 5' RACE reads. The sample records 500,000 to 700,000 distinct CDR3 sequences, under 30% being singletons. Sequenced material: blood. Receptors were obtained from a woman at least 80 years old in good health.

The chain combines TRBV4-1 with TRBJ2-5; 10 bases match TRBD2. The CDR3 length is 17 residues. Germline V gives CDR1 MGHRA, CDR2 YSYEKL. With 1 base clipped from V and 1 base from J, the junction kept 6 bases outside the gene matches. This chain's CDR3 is CASSQGAAGGPQETQYF. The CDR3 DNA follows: TGCGCCAGCAGCCAAGGGGCAGCGGGAGGGCCCCAAGAGACCCAGTACTTC.

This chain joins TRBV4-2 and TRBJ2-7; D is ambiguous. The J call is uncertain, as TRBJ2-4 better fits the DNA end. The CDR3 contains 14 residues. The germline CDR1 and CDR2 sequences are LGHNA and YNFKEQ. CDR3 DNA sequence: TGTGCCAGCAGCGAAGGAGTCCCCCGAAACATTCAGTACTTC. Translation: CASSEGVPRNIQYF.

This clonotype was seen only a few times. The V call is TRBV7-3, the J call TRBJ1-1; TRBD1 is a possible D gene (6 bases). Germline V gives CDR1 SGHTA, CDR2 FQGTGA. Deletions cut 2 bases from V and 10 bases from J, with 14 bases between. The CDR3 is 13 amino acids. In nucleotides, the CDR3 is TGTGCCAGCAGCTTATGGGGGGGCTTCGGAGCTTTCTTT. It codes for CASSLWGGFGAFF.

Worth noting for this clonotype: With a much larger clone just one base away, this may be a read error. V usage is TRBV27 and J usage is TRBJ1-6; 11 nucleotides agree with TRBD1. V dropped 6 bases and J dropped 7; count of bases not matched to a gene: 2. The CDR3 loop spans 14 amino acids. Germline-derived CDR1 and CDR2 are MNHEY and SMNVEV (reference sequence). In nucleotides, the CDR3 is TGTGCCAGCAGGGACAGGGGGCGGAATTCACCCCTCCACTTT. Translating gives CASRDRGRNSPLHF.

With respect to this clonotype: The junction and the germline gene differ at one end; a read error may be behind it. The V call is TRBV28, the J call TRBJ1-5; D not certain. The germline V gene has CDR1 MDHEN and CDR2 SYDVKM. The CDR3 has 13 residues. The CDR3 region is CASSSGMNRPQHF. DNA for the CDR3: TGTGCCAGCAGTTCGGGGATGAATCGGCCCCAGCATTTT.

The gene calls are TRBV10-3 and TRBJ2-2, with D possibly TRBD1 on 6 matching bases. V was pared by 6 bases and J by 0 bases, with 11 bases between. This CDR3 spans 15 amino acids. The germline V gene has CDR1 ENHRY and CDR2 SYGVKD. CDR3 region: CAISGQTANTGELFF. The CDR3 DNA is TGTGCCATCAGCGGACAGACTGCGAACACCGGGGAGCTGTTTTTT.

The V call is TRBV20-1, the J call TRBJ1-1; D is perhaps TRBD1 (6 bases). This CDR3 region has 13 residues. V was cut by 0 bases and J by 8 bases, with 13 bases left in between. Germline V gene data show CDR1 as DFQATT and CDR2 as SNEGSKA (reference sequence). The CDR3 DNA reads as TGCAGTGCTAGAGAGGATACAGGGTGGGAAGCTTTCTTT. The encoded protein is CSAREDTGWEAFF.

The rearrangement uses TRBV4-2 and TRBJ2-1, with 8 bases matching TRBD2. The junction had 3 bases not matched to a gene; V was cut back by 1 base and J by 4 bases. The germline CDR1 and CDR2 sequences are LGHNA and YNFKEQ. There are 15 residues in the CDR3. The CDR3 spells CASSQVSSGYNEQFF. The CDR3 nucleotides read TGTGCCAGCAGCCAAGTGTCTAGCGGGTACAATGAGCAGTTCTTC.

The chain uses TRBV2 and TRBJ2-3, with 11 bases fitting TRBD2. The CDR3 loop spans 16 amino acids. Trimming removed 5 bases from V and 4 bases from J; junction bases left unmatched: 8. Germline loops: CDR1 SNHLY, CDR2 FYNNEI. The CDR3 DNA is TGTGCCAGCAGTTTAATAGCGGGGGGGGCCCCAGATACGCAGTATTTT. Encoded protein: CASSLIAGGAPDTQYF.

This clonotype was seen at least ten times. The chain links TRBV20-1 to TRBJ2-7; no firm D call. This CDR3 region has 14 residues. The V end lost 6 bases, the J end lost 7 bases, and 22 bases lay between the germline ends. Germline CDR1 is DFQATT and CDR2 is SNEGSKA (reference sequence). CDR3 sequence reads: CSALAPGSMSEQYF. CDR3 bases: TGCAGTGCCCTGGCCCCCGGGTCGATGTCGGAGCAGTACTTC.

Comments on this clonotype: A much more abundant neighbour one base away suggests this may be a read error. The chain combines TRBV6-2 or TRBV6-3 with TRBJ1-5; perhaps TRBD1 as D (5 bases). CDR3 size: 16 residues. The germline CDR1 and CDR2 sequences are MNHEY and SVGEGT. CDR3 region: CGSRRGTGWGNQPQHF. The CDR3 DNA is TGTGGCAGCAGACGCGGGACCGGATGGGGCAATCAGCCCCAGCATTTT.

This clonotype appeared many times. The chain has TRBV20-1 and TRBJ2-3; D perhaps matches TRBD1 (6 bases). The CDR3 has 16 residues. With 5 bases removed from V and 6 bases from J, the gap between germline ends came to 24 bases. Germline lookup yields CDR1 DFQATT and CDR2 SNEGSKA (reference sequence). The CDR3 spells CSAAHRDGGIMDTQYF. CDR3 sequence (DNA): TGCAGTGCTGCCCACAGGGATGGGGGTATAATGGATACGCAGTATTTT.

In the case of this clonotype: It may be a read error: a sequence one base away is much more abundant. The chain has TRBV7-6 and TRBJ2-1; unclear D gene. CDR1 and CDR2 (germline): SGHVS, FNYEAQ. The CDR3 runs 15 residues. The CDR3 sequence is CASSIANSYYNEQFF. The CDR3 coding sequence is TGTGCCAGCAGCATAGCTAACAGTTACTACAATGAGCAGTTCTTC.

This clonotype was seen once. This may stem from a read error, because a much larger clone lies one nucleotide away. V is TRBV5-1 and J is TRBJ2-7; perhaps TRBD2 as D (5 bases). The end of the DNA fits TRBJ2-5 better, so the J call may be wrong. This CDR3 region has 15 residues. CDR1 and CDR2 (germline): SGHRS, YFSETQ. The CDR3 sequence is CASSLAGPRRGTQYF. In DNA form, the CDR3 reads TGCGCCAGCAGCTTGGCCGGACCCCGACGGGGGACCCAGTACTTC.

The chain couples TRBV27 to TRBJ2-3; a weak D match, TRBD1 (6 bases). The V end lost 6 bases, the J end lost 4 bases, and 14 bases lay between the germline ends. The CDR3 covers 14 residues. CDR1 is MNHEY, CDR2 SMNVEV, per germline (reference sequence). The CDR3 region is CASRHTGSPDTQYF. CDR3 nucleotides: TGTGCCAGCAGGCACACAGGGTCCCCAGATACGCAGTATTTT.

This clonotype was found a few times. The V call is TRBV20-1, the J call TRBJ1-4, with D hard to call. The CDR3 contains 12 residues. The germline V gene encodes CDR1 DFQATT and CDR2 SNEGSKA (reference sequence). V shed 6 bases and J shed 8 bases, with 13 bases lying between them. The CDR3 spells CSARSSGEKLFF. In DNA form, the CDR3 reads TGCAGTGCAAGGAGCTCGGGGGAAAAACTGTTTTTT.

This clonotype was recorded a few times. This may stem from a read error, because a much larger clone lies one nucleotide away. As DNA, the CDR3 is TGTGCCAGCAGCGTGGGGACGGCAAATGGGTCACCCCGCCACTTT. Protein sequence: CASSVGTANGSPRHF. This sequence joins TRBV11-2 and TRBJ1-6, with a tentative D call TRBD1 (5 bases). Per the germline V gene, CDR1 is SGHAT and CDR2 is FQNNGV. The CDR3 sequence is 15 residues long.

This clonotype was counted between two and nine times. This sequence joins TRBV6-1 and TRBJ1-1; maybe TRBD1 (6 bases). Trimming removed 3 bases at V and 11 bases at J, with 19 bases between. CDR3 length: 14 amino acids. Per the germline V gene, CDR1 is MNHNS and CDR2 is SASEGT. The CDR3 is CASSESIYREGAFF. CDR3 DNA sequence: TGTGCCAGCAGTGAGTCCATATACAGGGAAGGCGCTTTCTTT.